This TCR beta chain was sequenced during a study of T cell responses to AZD1222 COVID-19 vaccine. Study background: Researchers grouped second doses given at about 4 or about 12 weeks into one pool. Study observations and caveats: At baseline, just six or seven AZD1222 recipients tested seropositive. There were repertoire samples only from the period after the peak T cell response.

Clones were sequenced by immunoSEQ multiplex PCR, and TCRdb holds only the in-frame ones, with some missing. The data hold about 110,000 clones, with over 85% observed a single time. The CDR3 runs 15 residues. With 3 bases removed from V and 1 base from J, the gap between germline ends came to 12 bases. CDR1 is MNHNS, CDR2 SASEGT, per germline. Regarding this clone: Its cognate antigen is unknown.

This receptor was taken from an adult in good health. J is TRBJ1-2 and V is TRBV6-1, with D maybe TRBD1 (5 bases). Material: peripheral blood, obtained on day 0 of AZD1222 vaccination. The DNA for the CDR3 is TGTGCCAGCAGTGACGGAGGGGCGATTAACTATGGCTACACCTTC. Translated: CASSDGGAINYGYTF.